This TCR beta chain was obtained from a study of identifying expanded T cells in peripheral blood. Notes on the study in general: Over approximately two and four weeks, about 15 and 19 clones changed, versus around 1.3 between replicates. Two-week clone count variance significantly increased as total template count grew.

TCRdb's copy holds only in-frame clones and misses some; the assay was immunoSEQ multiplex PCR. The repertoire holds tens of thousands of clones, about 85% seen once, with 4% to 5.5% in the top ten. This clone was counted a single time. Its cognate antigen is unknown. Trimming stripped 2 bases from V and 7 bases from J, with 13 bases between. Germline loops: CDR1 MRHNA, CDR2 SNTAGT. This CDR3 spans 14 amino acids. The source material was blood. This chain links TRBV6-4 with TRBJ2-3; no definite D call. This clonotype was sampled from a person aged 18-70 years in good health. In nucleotides, the CDR3 is TGTGCCAGCAGTGACCATTCTAAGTCAAATACGCAGTATTTT. Translating it yields CASSDHSKSNTQYF.